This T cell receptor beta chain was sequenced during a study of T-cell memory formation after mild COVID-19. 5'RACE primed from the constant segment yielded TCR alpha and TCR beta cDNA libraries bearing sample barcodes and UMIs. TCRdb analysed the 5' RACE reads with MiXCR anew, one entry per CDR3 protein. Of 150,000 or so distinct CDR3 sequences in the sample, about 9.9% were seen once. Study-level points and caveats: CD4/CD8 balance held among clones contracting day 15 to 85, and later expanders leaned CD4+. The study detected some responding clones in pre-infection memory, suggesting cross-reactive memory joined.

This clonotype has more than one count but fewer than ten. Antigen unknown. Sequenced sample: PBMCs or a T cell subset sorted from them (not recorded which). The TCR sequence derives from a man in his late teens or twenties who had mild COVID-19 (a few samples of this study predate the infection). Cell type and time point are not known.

CDR3 region: CASSISLLLNTEAFF. The DNA for the CDR3 is TGTGCCAGTAGTATCTCACTCCTTCTGAACACTGAAGCTTTCTTT. The V gene is TRBV19, the J gene TRBJ1-1; D ambiguous. V was clipped by 3 bases and J by 0 bases, with 11 bases between them. The CDR3 contains 15 residues. In germline, CDR1 is LNHDA, CDR2 SQIVND (reference sequence). The complete variable domain, with remaining parts taken from reference TRBV19 and TRBJ1-1, reads DGGITQSPKYLFRKEGQNVTLSCEQNLNHDAMYWYRQDPGQGLRLIYYSQIVNDFQKGDIAEGYSVSREKKESFPLTVTSAQKNPTAFYLCASSISLLLNTEAFFGQGTRLTVV.